This section outlines one TCR beta chain sequence together with its context. This entry belongs to a study of blood T cell repertoires in COVID-19. Study background: Donors in the United States, Italy and Spain gave samples during acute or convalescent COVID-19.

Per the original data handling: Reference gene primer amplification gave nucleated cell count estimates. Using immunoSEQ multiplex PCR, the repertoire was profiled, and TCRdb retains in-frame clones only, with some absent. Clone size and V and J calls were adopted from that table, with D and trimming inferred from the DNA. The sample lists about 87,000 clones, about 80% occurring once. CDR1 and CDR2 from the germline V gene are SGHRS and YFSETQ. The CDR3 is 14 amino acids. The V end lost 3 bases, the J end lost 4 bases, and 13 bases lay between the germline ends. This receptor was identified in a woman aged 50 to 60 with acute or convalescent COVID-19. The chain is built from TRBV5-1 and TRBJ1-2; TRBD1 might be the D (5 bases). The material sequenced was peripheral blood. The CDR3 nucleotides read TGCGCCAGCAGCTCGGCGGGGGGTGCCTATGGCTACACCTTC. Translated: CASSSAGGAYGYTF.